The sequence of this T cell receptor beta chain was determined in a study of cytomegalovirus exposure and HLA in healthy donors. Notes on the study in general: The presence/absence work took it that sequencing depth was about the same across donors. The classifier was said to identify cytomegalovirus status with high specificity and sensitivity. What was likely a sequencing artifact was a cluster of highly shared sequence variants.

Germline V gene sequence: CDR1 MDHEN, CDR2 SYDVKM. The CDR3 is 15 residues long. J gave up 5 bases and V 6 bases, and 10 bases lay outside the gene matches. Vbeta (60) and Jbeta (13) primers were used in the PCR. Sequenced by immunoSEQ multiplex PCR; TCRdb stores in-frame clones only, minus some. The sample shows 100,000 to 150,000 clones, 80% of them seen only once. The sample holds a few counts of this clone. The target antigen is unknown. The chain carries TRBV28 and TRBJ1-5, with 7 bases that match TRBD1. The receptor was isolated from a female donor in good health and CMV-seropositive. Material: PBMCs. CDR3 DNA sequence: TGTGCCAGCAGAGACGACAGGGCCCCTTATCAGCCCCAGCATTTT. It specifies CASRDDRAPYQPQHF.